The rows below give T cell receptor beta chains drawn from one sample of a study of shared clonotypes between healthy human individuals. Libraries were prepared by immunoSEQ multiplex PCR; TCRdb keeps only in-frame clonotypes and omits some of them. The sample lists over a million clones, about 75% occurring once. Sequencing was carried out using memory CD4+ T cells sorted from blood. These receptors originate from a young man in good health. The CDR3 runs from the conserved cysteine through the conserved F or W. Each record gives: V gene, J gene, clone size, D gene, CDR3 protein, CDR3 DNA. A D gene is named only where the DNA matches it firmly. Rows give clone size only sometimes, using once, few, many, or a class for an expanded clone.

>TRBV6-1|TRBJ1-5|-|TRBD1
CASRYGTGVGQPQHF
TGTGCCAGCAGGTACGGGACAGGGGTTGGCCAGCCCCAGCATTTT
>TRBV30|TRBJ1-3|-|TRBD1
CAWQMWTGDRSSGNTIYF
TGTGCCTGGCAAATGTGGACAGGGGACCGTAGCTCTGGAAACACCATATATTTT
>TRBV19|TRBJ1-2|few|TRBD1
CASSLQGAGYGYTF
TGTGCCAGTAGTCTACAGGGGGCGGGATATGGCTACACCTTC
>TRBV7-2|TRBJ2-7|few|-
CASSSPLGEQYF
TGTGCCAGCAGCTCCCCCCTAGGGGAGCAGTACTTC
>TRBV7-2|TRBJ2-2|-|-
CASRPTRVDTGELFF
TGTGCCAGCAGACCTACACGGGTCGACACCGGGGAGCTGTTTTTT
>TRBV12-5|TRBJ1-3|-|-
CASDSAGNTIYF
TGTGCTAGTGACTCCGCAGGAAACACCATATATTTT
>TRBV5-5|TRBJ2-2|many|-
CASSLEGTGELFF
TGTGCCAGCAGCTTGGAAGGGACCGGGGAGCTGTTTTTT
>TRBV5-1|TRBJ2-5|-|-
CASSLDLRGGKETQYF
TGCGCCAGCAGCTTGGACCTTAGAGGGGGGAAAGAGACCCAGTACTTC
>TRBV29-1|TRBJ2-4|-|-
CSVLEGSLAKNIQYF
TGCAGCGTTCTAGAGGGGTCTCTAGCCAAAAACATTCAGTACTTC
>TRBV6-1|TRBJ1-5|few|TRBD1
CASRNGQGRNQPQHF
TGTGCCAGCAGGAATGGACAGGGTCGCAATCAGCCCCAGCATTTT
>TRBV6-1|TRBJ1-2|-|-
CASSEAPGHYGYTF
TGTGCCAGCAGTGAAGCGCCGGGGCACTATGGCTACACCTTC